These 23 T cell receptor beta chains share one sample of origin, sequenced in a study of T cell responses to AZD1222 COVID-19 vaccine. Measured with immunoSEQ multiplex PCR; TCRdb has only the in-frame clones, and not every one. The repertoire holds some 48,000 clones, with roughly 85% as singletons. The sequences come from peripheral blood, collected 28 days after the second AZD1222 dose. These receptors were taken from an adult who received the AZD1222 COVID-19 vaccine.

The J gene is TRBJ2-5, the V gene TRBV27; 7 bases fit TRBD1. Germline lookup yields CDR1 MNHEY and CDR2 SMNVEV (reference sequence). Trimming took 0 bases from V and 5 from J; bases not matched to a gene: 6. This CDR3 is built from 15 residues. For the CDR3, the DNA is TGTGCCAGCAGTTTATCCACAGGGGTGAGGGAGACCCAGTACTTC. Amino acid sequence: CASSLSTGVRETQYF.

The CDR3 region has the DNA TGTGCCAGCAGCCAGTGGGGGAACAGAAATGAAAAACTGTTTTTT. Translating it yields CASSQWGNRNEKLFF. The chain recombines TRBV11-2 with TRBJ1-4; tentatively, D is TRBD1 (5 bases). Germline lookup yields CDR1 SGHAT and CDR2 FQNNGV. This CDR3 comprises 15 residues. The V gene lost 5 bases and the J gene lost 5 bases, with 15 bases spanning the gap.

The chain recombines TRBV5-8 with TRBJ2-2; D remains unclear. Germline V CDR1 and CDR2: SGHTS, YDEGEE. Trimming stripped 6 bases from V and 2 bases from J, with 11 bases between. The length of the CDR3 is 14 residues. CDR3 sequence (DNA): TGTGCCAGCATCCGACACGTTAACACCGGGGAGCTGTTTTTT. Translated: CASIRHVNTGELFF.

The chain has TRBV27 and TRBJ1-5; 11 positions match TRBD1. CDR3 length: 17 amino acids. The V and J ends lost 5 bases and 0 bases, in that order; junction bases with no gene match: 6. The germline V gene has CDR1 MNHEY and CDR2 SMNVEV (reference sequence). The CDR3 bases are TGTGCCAGCAGTACAGGACAGGGGGCTTATAGCAATCAGCCCCAGCATTTT. Protein product: CASSTGQGAYSNQPQHF.

CDR3 bases: TGTGCCAGCAGCCGACAGAACACTGAAGCTTTCTTT. Amino acids: CASSRQNTEAFF. The V call is TRBV6-5, the J call TRBJ1-1; D unresolved. V lost 6 bases to trimming and J lost 1 base, with 6 bases between them. Per germline, CDR1 MNHEY and CDR2 SVGAGI. The CDR3 runs to 12 residues.

V and J are TRBV15 and TRBJ2-1; a possible D gene is TRBD2 (7 bases). This CDR3 region has 15 residues. Per germline, CDR1 LNHNV and CDR2 YYDKDF (reference sequence). With 1 base removed from V and 2 bases from J, the gap between germline ends came to 9 bases. DNA of the CDR3: TGTGCCACCAGCAGAGGGGGGGGCACCTACAATGAGCAGTTCTTC. This gives the protein CATSRGGGTYNEQFF.

The chain carries TRBV28 and TRBJ1-2; 8 bases line up with TRBD1. This CDR3 contains 15 residues. The germline V gene has CDR1 MDHEN and CDR2 SYDVKM. V was clipped by 5 bases and J by 2 bases; unmatched bases: 7. The CDR3 here is CASSPSRTGNYGYTF. The CDR3 nucleotides are TGTGCCAGCAGTCCATCCCGGACAGGGAACTATGGCTACACCTTC.

This clone appeared a single time. The chain recombines TRBV14 with TRBJ2-1; 8 bases map to TRBD1. Germline V gene sequence: CDR1 SGHDN, CDR2 FVKESK. V shed 0 bases, J shed 1 base, and the junction held 14 bases outside the gene matches. There are 20 residues in the CDR3. The CDR3 sequence is CASSQDSGQDFWKSYNEQFF. The CDR3 nucleotides read TGTGCCAGCAGCCAAGATTCGGGACAGGATTTTTGGAAATCCTACAATGAGCAGTTCTTC.

The chain combines TRBV7-8 with TRBJ2-7; maybe TRBD1 (5 bases). This CDR3 contains 14 residues. The germline CDR1 and CDR2 sequences are SGHVS and FQNEAQ. V lost 5 bases, J lost 3 bases, and 14 bases lay in between. CDR3 nucleotide sequence: TGTGCCAGCAGCCGCGTAGGGGCTAACTACGAGCAGTACTTC. Translating gives CASSRVGANYEQYF.

The gene calls are TRBV5-5 and TRBJ1-1; D is unresolved. V shed 5 bases and J shed 3 bases, with 8 bases lying between them. Germline lookup yields CDR1 SGHKS and CDR2 YYEKEE (reference sequence). The CDR3 has 12 amino acids. CDR3 bases: TGTGCCAGCAGATTGCTGGACACTGAAGCTTTCTTT. Translated, it gives CASRLLDTEAFF.

This chain uses TRBV5-6 with TRBJ2-6; D unclear. Trimming left V 4 bases short and J 8 bases short, with 10 bases between. This CDR3 contains 13 residues. Germline loops: CDR1 SGHDT, CDR2 YYEEEE. The CDR3 sequence is CASSNPLPNVLTF. CDR3 nucleotide sequence: TGTGCCAGCAGCAACCCTCTGCCCAACGTCCTGACTTTC.

This clone has only a few counts. The J gene is TRBJ1-1, the V gene TRBV4-1; TRBD1 matches at 7 bases. CDR3 length: 16 residues. Trimming took 3 bases from V and 6 from J; bases not matched to a gene: 13. The germline V gene encodes CDR1 MGHRA and CDR2 YSYEKL. The CDR3 region is CASSHRDRTLRAEAFF. The DNA of the CDR3 is TGCGCCAGCAGCCATAGGGACAGAACGTTAAGAGCTGAAGCTTTCTTT.

The V call is TRBV28, the J call TRBJ1-5; no definite D call. CDR1 is MDHEN, CDR2 SYDVKM, per germline. The CDR3 has 13 amino acids. Trimming removed 7 bases at V and 3 bases at J, with 10 bases between. CDR3 in amino acids: CASTWTPNQPQHF. CDR3 bases: TGTGCCAGCACGTGGACTCCCAATCAGCCCCAGCATTTT.

The CDR3 here is CASSRGLRETQYF. Written as DNA, the CDR3 is TGTGCCAGCAGCCGAGGACTTAGAGAGACCCAGTACTTC. The rearrangement uses TRBV7-2 and TRBJ2-5; a possible D gene is TRBD2 (5 bases). The CDR3 spans 13 residues. V was cut by 5 bases and J by 4 bases, with 11 bases left in between. The germline CDR1 and CDR2 sequences are SGHTA and FQGNSA.

The J gene is TRBJ2-7, the V gene TRBV11-3, with D perhaps assigned TRBD1 or TRBD2 (5 bases each). The CDR3 loop spans 14 amino acids. V lost 0 bases to trimming and J lost 0 bases, with 6 bases between them. CDR1 and CDR2 from the germline V gene are SGHNT and YENEEA. The CDR3 loop reads CASSLEGTSYEQYF. The CDR3, as DNA: TGTGCCAGCAGCTTAGAAGGGACCTCCTACGAGCAGTACTTC.

The chain couples TRBV5-1 to TRBJ2-7, with D possibly being TRBD2 (5 bases). This CDR3 contains 14 residues. The germline gives CDR1 SGHRS, CDR2 YFSETQ. V lost 3 bases to trimming and J lost 6 bases, with 16 bases between them. As DNA, the CDR3 is TGCGCCAGCAGCTCTGCGACTACCCTCCGCGAGCAGTACTTC. Translating it yields CASSSATTLREQYF.

The chain links TRBV9 to TRBJ2-1, with a weak D call TRBD2 (7 bases). The CDR3 sequence is 15 residues long. Germline CDR1 reads SGDLS; CDR2 reads YYNGEE. V lost 4 bases and J 0 bases, leaving 11 bases between the germline ends. The DNA of the CDR3 is TGTGCCAGCAGCCCCGGGGGGCTCTCCTACAATGAGCAGTTCTTC. Amino acid sequence: CASSPGGLSYNEQFF.

V gene TRBV4-1 combines with J gene TRBJ1-2; D is perhaps TRBD1 (5 bases). The V end lost 5 bases, the J end lost 2 bases, and 12 bases lay between the germline ends. Germline V gene sequence: CDR1 MGHRA, CDR2 YSYEKL. The CDR3 is 14 residues long. Written as DNA, the CDR3 is TGCGCCAGCAGCGCGGGACGAACAAACTATGGCTACACCTTC. As protein: CASSAGRTNYGYTF.

The chain recombines TRBV6-5 with TRBJ2-5; either TRBD1 or TRBD2 may supply D (5 bases each). The CDR3 length is 14 residues. Between the trimmed V and J ends, which lost 8 bases and 4 bases, there was a span of 17 bases. CDR1 is MNHEY and CDR2 is SVGAGI in the germline V gene. CDR3 residues: CASGGQGMRETQYF. Written as DNA, the CDR3 is TGTGCCAGCGGAGGCCAGGGAATGCGAGAGACCCAGTACTTC.

The V gene is TRBV4-2, the J gene TRBJ1-1, with a possible D match to TRBD1 (5 bases). The CDR3 is 17 residues long. Deletions cut 4 bases from V and 0 bases from J, with 18 bases between. From germline, CDR1 is LGHNA and CDR2 YNFKEQ. This CDR3 is CASSRQIDSLMNTEAFF. The CDR3 coding sequence is TGTGCCAGCAGCCGTCAAATCGACAGTCTCATGAACACTGAAGCTTTCTTT.

The V gene is TRBV29-1, the J gene TRBJ2-7; 7 bases map to TRBD1. V shed 6 bases, J shed 0 bases, and the junction held 8 bases outside the gene matches. The length of the CDR3 is 14 residues. CDR1 is SQVTM, CDR2 ANQGSEA, per germline. CDR3 loop: CSVVDRVLSYEQYF. The CDR3 bases are TGCAGCGTGGTCGACAGGGTCCTCTCCTACGAGCAGTACTTC.

The CDR3 bases are TGTGCCAGCAGTTTTGGTCAGGGTGGAAACACCATATATTTT. This gives the protein CASSFGQGGNTIYF. The chain recombines TRBV28 with TRBJ1-3; the D gene is possibly TRBD1 (5 bases). The germline V gene has CDR1 MDHEN and CDR2 SYDVKM. This CDR3 spans 14 amino acids. Trimming shortened V by 3 bases and J by 3 bases, and 9 bases separated the two germline ends.

The chain couples TRBV4-2 to TRBJ2-5, with 14 nucleotides matching TRBD2. V lost 2 bases to trimming and J lost 5 bases; unmatched junction nucleotides: 13. Germline loops: CDR1 LGHNA, CDR2 YNFKEQ. CDR3 length equals 19 residues. CDR3 sequence reads: CASSQHYGTSGSMGETQYF. The CDR3 DNA follows: TGTGCCAGCAGCCAACATTACGGGACTAGCGGGAGTATGGGGGAGACCCAGTACTTC.